These 27 T cell receptor beta chains share one sample of origin, sequenced in a study of regulatory T cells in long-lasting Graves disease. Construction of the TCR library relied on RNA isolated from PBMCs. Each CDR3 protein gets one entry after TCRdb re-called the reads with MiXCR. The top ten clones hold about 13% of a sample with hundreds of distinct CDR3 sequences, 76% of them seen once. The material sequenced was peripheral blood mononuclear cells (PBMCs), taken with antithyroid drug treatment, in newly diagnosed or persistent Graves disease (not recorded which). The receptors derive from a female donor with Graves disease.

The CDR3 region is CASSPLGRTPEAFF. CDR3 in DNA: TGTGCCAGCAGCCCCCTCGGGAGGACGCCTGAAGCTTTCTTT. The chain links TRBV12-3 or TRBV12-4 to TRBJ1-1; D is ambiguous. CDR3 size: 14 residues. V was pared by 6 bases and J by 6 bases, with 17 bases between.

The rearrangement links TRBV7-6 to TRBJ1-4; D is undetermined. The germline V and J ends were trimmed by 5 bases and 6 bases, with 19 bases remaining between them. CDR1 is SGHVS, CDR2 FNYEAQ, per germline. This CDR3 has 16 residues. CDR3 in DNA: TGTGCCAGCAGCCCACAGCCCCCGCACCGAGATGAAAAACTGTTTTTT. It is translated as CASSPQPPHRDEKLFF.

V gene TRBV12-3 or TRBV12-4 combines with J gene TRBJ2-3; TRBD1 agrees at 11 bases. The CDR3 is 16 residues long. J was trimmed by 0 bases and V by 6 bases; bases with no gene match: 5. As DNA, the CDR3 is TGTGCCAGCAGCCCCCGGACAGGGGGCAGCACAGATACGCAGTATTTT. Amino acid sequence: CASSPRTGGSTDTQYF.

This clonotype was counted only a few times. The CDR3 coding sequence is TGCAGCGTTGAACGTGGAAGCACAGATACGCAGTATTTT. This encodes CSVERGSTDTQYF. V gene TRBV29-1 combines with J gene TRBJ2-3; the D is unclear. This CDR3 has 13 residues. Per the germline V gene, CDR1 is SQVTM and CDR2 is ANQGSEA. V shed 2 bases and J shed 0 bases, with 6 bases lying between them.

The V gene is TRBV28, the J gene TRBJ2-5, with 8 bases lining up with TRBD1. In germline, CDR1 is MDHEN, CDR2 SYDVKM. The CDR3 is 14 amino acids. V lost 5 bases and J lost 7; bases outside the gene matches: 9. The DNA for the CDR3 is TGTGCCAGCAGTACTAGACAGGGGTCGGGGACCCAGTACTTC. Encoded protein: CASSTRQGSGTQYF. The full variable domain, in which reference TRBV28 and TRBJ2-5 provide the parts outside the CDR3, is DVKVTQSSRYLVKRTGEKVFLECVQDMDHENMFWYRQDPGLGLRLIYFSYDVKMKEKGDIPEGYSVSREKKERFSLILESASTNQTSMYLCASSTRQGSGTQYFGPGTRLLVL.

This chain connects TRBV11-2 to TRBJ2-7, with D unclear. The ends were cut back, 3 bases at V and 1 base at J, with 10 bases in the middle. Per germline, CDR1 SGHAT and CDR2 FQNNGV. The CDR3 spans 14 residues. CDR3: CASSFVAESYEQYF. The CDR3 DNA follows: TGTGCCAGCAGCTTCGTTGCGGAGTCCTACGAGCAGTACTTC.

In this sample, this clonotype turned up once. The rearrangement links TRBV19 to TRBJ1-1; D gene unclear. V shed 4 bases and J shed 5 bases, with 14 bases lying between them. CDR3 length: 14 amino acids. Germline V gene data show CDR1 as LNHDA and CDR2 as SQIVND (reference sequence). This chain's CDR3 is CASSTPSENTEAFF. CDR3 bases: TGTGCCAGTAGTACACCCTCGGAAAATACTGAAGCTTTCTTT.

V and J are TRBV20-1 and TRBJ2-5; D is ambiguous. Germline assignment: CDR1 DFQATT and CDR2 SNEGSKA (reference sequence). The CDR3 has 13 amino acids. The V gene lost 3 bases and the J gene lost 3 bases, with 11 bases spanning the gap. CDR3 bases: TGCAGTGCTAGGAACTCGGAGAAAGAGACCCAGTACTTC. Translation gives CSARNSEKETQYF.

This clonotype was seen a few times. The chain joins TRBV12-3 or TRBV12-4 to TRBJ2-7; D remains ambiguous. This CDR3 is 11 amino acids long. V dropped 6 bases and J dropped 0 bases, with 3 bases sitting between them. CDR3 protein: CASSPSYEQYF. For the CDR3, the DNA is TGTGCCAGCAGCCCCTCCTACGAGCAGTACTTC.

The chain combines TRBV15 with TRBJ1-2; D is unclear. The CDR3 runs 16 residues. V dropped 0 bases and J dropped 0 bases, with 11 bases sitting between them. The germline CDR1 and CDR2 sequences are LNHNV and YYDKDF (reference sequence). The CDR3 nucleotides are TGTGCCACCAGCAGAGATCTGGCAGCTACTAACTATGGCTACACCTTC. It codes for CATSRDLAATNYGYTF. The entire variable domain, with the rest obtained from reference TRBV15 and TRBJ1-2, is as follows: DAMVIQNPRYQVTQFGKPVTLSCSQTLNHNVMYWYQQKSSQAPKLLFHYYDKDFNNEADTPDNFQSRRPNTSFCFLDIRSPGLGDTAMYLCATSRDLAATNYGYTFGSGTRLTVV.

This sequence joins TRBV19 and TRBJ1-1; D gene ambiguous. Germline CDR1 and CDR2: LNHDA and SQIVND (reference sequence). Between the trimmed V and J ends, which lost 7 bases and 2 bases, there was a span of 5 bases. The CDR3 covers 11 residues. CDR3 amino acids: CASISNTEAFF. In DNA, the CDR3 is TGTGCCAGTATTAGCAACACTGAAGCTTTCTTT.

The chain recombines TRBV24-1 with TRBJ2-2; 7 bases line up with TRBD2. The CDR3 totals 17 residues. After removal of 0 bases from V and 5 bases from J, the junction contained 8 bases not matched to a gene. From germline, CDR1 is KGHDR and CDR2 SFDVKD. CDR3 protein: CATSDLSGAGVTGELFF. CDR3 sequence (DNA): TGTGCCACCAGTGATTTGAGCGGGGCCGGTGTTACCGGGGAGCTGTTTTTT.

J is TRBJ1-1 and V is TRBV7-8; D gene ambiguous. CDR3 length: 14 residues. V was cut by 2 bases and J by 5 bases, with 12 bases left in between. Germline V lookup: CDR1 SGHVS, CDR2 FQNEAQ. This CDR3 reads CASSLTGGGTEAFF. The CDR3 DNA is TGTGCCAGCAGCTTAACGGGTGGAGGTACTGAAGCTTTCTTT.

V usage is TRBV19 and J usage is TRBJ1-1, with TRBD1 matching 7 bases. J was trimmed by 4 bases and V by 6 bases; bases with no gene match: 5. The CDR3 consists of 13 residues. Germline V gives CDR1 LNHDA, CDR2 SQIVND (reference sequence). CDR3 sequence: CASSDRESTEAFF. As DNA, the CDR3 is TGTGCCAGTAGCGACAGGGAGAGCACTGAAGCTTTCTTT.

CDR3 protein: CASSLDAENWNGYTF. DNA for the CDR3: TGCGCCAGCAGCTTGGATGCGGAGAACTGGAATGGCTACACCTTC. The V gene is TRBV5-1, the J gene TRBJ1-2; D not certain. The CDR3 contains 15 residues. CDR1 is SGHRS and CDR2 is YFSETQ in the germline V gene. The V and J ends lost 0 bases and 6 bases respectively, with 15 bases between them.

The chain combines TRBV6-2 or TRBV6-3 with TRBJ2-2; the D is unclear. Trimming cost V 4 bases and J 4 bases, with 7 bases left between them. The CDR3 has 13 residues. The germline CDR1 and CDR2 sequences are MNHEY and SVGEGT. The CDR3 nucleotides read TGTGCCAGCAGTTTGATTGTCACCGGGGAGCTGTTTTTT. Protein sequence: CASSLIVTGELFF.

The V and J genes are TRBV24-1 and TRBJ2-1; 11 bases agree with TRBD2. The CDR3 is 16 residues long. V lost 4 bases, J lost 4 bases, and 5 bases stayed unmatched. Germline-derived CDR1 and CDR2 are KGHDR and SFDVKD. CDR3 in DNA: TGTGCCACCAGTGACACACTAGCGGGAGAGTACAATGAGCAGTTCTTC. This translates into CATSDTLAGEYNEQFF.

The chain combines TRBV7-2 with TRBJ1-1, with D uncertain. The germline V gene encodes CDR1 SGHTA and CDR2 FQGNSA. Trimming took 2 bases from V and 0 from J, leaving 10 bases between them. CDR3 length: 15 residues. The CDR3 DNA reads TGTGCCAGCAGCTTATTAGCCGGAATGAACACTGAAGCTTTCTTT. It yields the protein CASSLLAGMNTEAFF.

The CDR3 DNA reads TGTGCCAGCAGCTTAGGGACTTACAATGAGCAGTTCTTC. The encoded protein is CASSLGTYNEQFF. The rearrangement links TRBV7-3 to TRBJ2-1; TRBD2 is a possible D gene (6 bases). The CDR3 has 13 residues. V shed 2 bases and J shed 4 bases, with 6 bases lying between them. Per the germline V gene, CDR1 is SGHTA and CDR2 is FQGTGA.

This clonotype has only a few counts. The chain couples TRBV18 to TRBJ2-3, with no clear D. Trimming took off 3 bases at V and 0 bases at J, with 7 bases between the two ends. The CDR3 has 14 residues. Germline CDR1 KGHSH, CDR2 LQKENI. The CDR3 sequence is CASSPGTSTDTQYF. In DNA form, the CDR3 reads TGTGCCAGCTCACCGGGCACTAGCACAGATACGCAGTATTTT.

J is TRBJ1-1 and V is TRBV20-1, with 8 bases that match TRBD1. Trimming took 0 bases from V and 2 from J; bases not matched to a gene: 8. Germline loops: CDR1 DFQATT, CDR2 SNEGSKA (reference sequence). The CDR3 spans 16 residues. The CDR3 protein is CSARDQGARRNTEAFF. The CDR3, as DNA: TGCAGTGCTAGAGATCAGGGGGCGAGGAGAAACACTGAAGCTTTCTTT.

The CDR3 DNA is TGTGCCAGCAGTTGGACAGGGGTATTTGCAGATACGCAGTATTTT. Amino acid sequence: CASSWTGVFADTQYF. The genes are TRBV6-2 or TRBV6-3 and TRBJ2-3, with TRBD1 matching 9 bases. V lost 4 bases, J lost 4 bases, and 6 bases stayed unmatched. The V gene's germline CDR1 is MNHEY and CDR2 SVGEGT. This CDR3 has 15 residues.

The chain joins TRBV11-1 to TRBJ2-7; TRBD2 is a possible D gene (6 bases). Trimming took 5 bases from V and 5 from J, leaving 10 bases between them. Germline values: CDR1 SGHAT, CDR2 FQDESV (reference sequence). CDR3 size: 12 residues. The CDR3 nucleotides read TGTGCCAGCAGCAGGCGGGGTGACGAGCAGTACTTC. This sequence encodes CASSRRGDEQYF.

CDR3 sequence (DNA): TGTGCCAGCAGGCGAAAGGGGGCTATCTACAATGAGCAGTTCTTC. Its protein product is CASRRKGAIYNEQFF. The chain employs TRBV12-3 or TRBV12-4 and TRBJ2-1, with TRBD1 matching 7 bases. This CDR3 is built from 15 residues. The V and J ends lost 6 bases and 3 bases, in that order; junction bases with no gene match: 8.

The chain is built from TRBV12-3 or TRBV12-4 and TRBJ1-2; no reliable D call. Trimming took 3 bases from V and 4 from J, leaving 12 bases between them. The CDR3 loop spans 14 amino acids. The CDR3 sequence: CASSFRRTAYGYTF. The CDR3 nucleotides are TGTGCCAGCAGTTTCCGGCGGACGGCCTATGGCTACACCTTC.

The chain combines TRBV12-3 or TRBV12-4 with TRBJ1-1; D not resolved. The V end lost 3 bases, the J end lost 0 bases, and 8 bases lay between the germline ends. The CDR3 extends over 14 amino acids. The DNA of the CDR3 is TGTGCCAGCAGTTTCGGGCAGATGAACACTGAAGCTTTCTTT. Its protein is CASSFGQMNTEAFF.

This chain links TRBV4-1 with TRBJ1-2; a weak D match, TRBD1 (5 bases). Germline assignment: CDR1 MGHRA and CDR2 YSYEKL. V shed 1 base and J shed 8 bases, with 17 bases lying between them. The length of the CDR3 is 15 residues. CDR3 coding DNA: TGCGCCAGCAGCCAAGCTCGATCCGGGGGAATAGGCTACACCTTC. It translates to CASSQARSGGIGYTF.